This T cell receptor beta chain was found in a study of monozygotic twins with inflammatory bowel disease. Germline V CDR1 and CDR2: SEHNR, FQNEAQ (reference sequence). CDR3 length equals 16 residues. General observations from the study: Healthy co-twins, by inverse Simpson, had higher TCRbeta diversity than their siblings with IBD. Researchers were unable to tell different T cell subtypes apart. Twins with IBD had fewer clonotypes in common with others than healthy twins, particularly during disease activity.

TCR libraries each used 3,500 to 4,500 ng of total RNA. TCRdb re-called the 5' RACE reads and shows each CDR3 protein once, DNA omitted. This sample's clone table lists 300,000 to 350,000 distinct CDR3 sequences. Concerning this clonotype itself: What it recognizes is unknown.

This clonotype was obtained from a human donor with ulcerative colitis or Crohn's disease, or a healthy co-twin of an affected twin (not recorded which). J is TRBJ2-7 and V is TRBV7-9; TCRdb's assignment of TRBD2 cannot be checked, as there is no DNA. Sequenced input: blood. The CDR3 sequence is CASLAGGYGPLYEQYF.